Included here is one TCR beta chain sequence, with context. Its antigen remains unknown. The data stem from a study of OX40 agonist ivuxolimab in advanced cancers. Study details: A mean age of around 60 years, range about 20 to 90, was recorded, and approximately 80% were male. Antecedent anti-PD-1, anti-PD-L1 or anti-CTLA-4 therapy was permissible, with about 40% having received some.

Notes on the study in general: On average, CD8+ T cells had more expanded clones than CD4+. The study observed clonal expansion of CD4+ and CD8+ blood T cells by week 6 at 0.1 to 3.0 mg/kg.

TCRdb keeps only in-frame clones here, not all; method: immunoSEQ multiplex PCR. The sample has fewer than 75,000 clones, about nine tenths seen once. Specimen: CD4+ or CD8+ T cells sorted from blood, collected in a trial of the OX40 agonist ivuxolimab. This sequence was found in an adult with an advanced solid tumor such as melanoma, head and neck, liver or kidney cancer.

The CDR3 DNA sequence: TGTGCCAGTAGTACTACTATTAGCGTAGACAATGAGCAGTTCTTC. Its translation is CASSTTISVDNEQFF. V and J are TRBV19 and TRBJ2-1, with D tentatively TRBD2 (5 bases). Germline values: CDR1 LNHDA, CDR2 SQIVND (reference sequence). Trimming stripped 4 bases from V and 5 bases from J, with 15 bases between. This CDR3 spans 15 amino acids.